Reported below is one T cell receptor beta chain. Its target is not known. Germline lookup yields CDR1 MDHEN and CDR2 SYDVKM. The CDR3 runs 20 residues. V lost 3 bases, J lost 0 bases, and 21 bases lay in between. The data stem from a study of post-analysis software for immune sequencing data. Study background: Secondary progressive, relapsing-remitting and progressive-relapsing multiple sclerosis were among the included disease courses. Study-level findings and limits: The F measure placed samples prepared in the same batch into strongly shared clusters. Roughly 5 TRBV segments occurring more often in patients than controls included TRBV5-6, TRBV5-1 and TRBV20-1.

Unique molecular identifiers tagged the TCR beta cDNA libraries. There were roughly 0.95 to 10 million T cells, and some 500,000 cDNA molecules came from them. Via MiXCR, TCRdb re-called the PCR reads, giving one row per CDR3 protein. This sample has under 200,000 distinct CDR3 sequences, with 30% to 45% found just once. Source: blood, taken after autologous hematopoietic stem cell transplantation. This TCR was recovered from a girl between 5 and 17 years old with multiple sclerosis. The genes are TRBV28 and TRBJ2-6; D may be TRBD1 (5 bases). The CDR3 region has the DNA TGTGCCAGCAGTTTTCATGGGATGTGGGGCACGAGCTCTGGGGCCAACGTCCTGACTTTC. This codes for CASSFHGMWGTSSGANVLTF.